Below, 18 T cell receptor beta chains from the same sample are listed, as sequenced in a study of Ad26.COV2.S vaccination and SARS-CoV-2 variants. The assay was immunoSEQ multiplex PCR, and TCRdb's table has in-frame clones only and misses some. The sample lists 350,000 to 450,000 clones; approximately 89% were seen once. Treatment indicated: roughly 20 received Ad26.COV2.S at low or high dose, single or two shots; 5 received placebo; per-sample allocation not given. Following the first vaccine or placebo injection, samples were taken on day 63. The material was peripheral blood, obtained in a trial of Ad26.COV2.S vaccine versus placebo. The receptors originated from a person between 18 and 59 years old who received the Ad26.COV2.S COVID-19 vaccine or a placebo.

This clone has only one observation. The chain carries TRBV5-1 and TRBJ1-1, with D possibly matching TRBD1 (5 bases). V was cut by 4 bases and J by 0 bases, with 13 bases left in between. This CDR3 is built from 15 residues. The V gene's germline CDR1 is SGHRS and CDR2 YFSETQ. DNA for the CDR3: TGCGCCAGCAGCGAGCCCCAGGGCATGAACACTGAAGCTTTCTTT. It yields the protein CASSEPQGMNTEAFF.

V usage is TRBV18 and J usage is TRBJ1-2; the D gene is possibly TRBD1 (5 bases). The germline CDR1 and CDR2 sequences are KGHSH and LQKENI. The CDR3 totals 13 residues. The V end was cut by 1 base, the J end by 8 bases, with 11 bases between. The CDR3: CASSPRGAQGYTF. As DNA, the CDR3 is TGTGCCAGCTCACCACGCGGGGCGCAAGGCTACACCTTC.

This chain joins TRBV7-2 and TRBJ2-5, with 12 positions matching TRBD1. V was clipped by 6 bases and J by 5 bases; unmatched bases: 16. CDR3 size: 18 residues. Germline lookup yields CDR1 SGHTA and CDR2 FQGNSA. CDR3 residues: CASRRSGTGGSERETQYF. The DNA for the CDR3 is TGTGCCAGCAGACGCAGCGGGACAGGGGGCTCAGAGCGGGAGACCCAGTACTTC.

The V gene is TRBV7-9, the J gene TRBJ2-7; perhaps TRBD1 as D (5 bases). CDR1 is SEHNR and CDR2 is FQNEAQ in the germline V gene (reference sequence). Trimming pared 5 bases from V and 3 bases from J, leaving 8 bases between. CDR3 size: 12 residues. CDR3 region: CASSRQHYEQYF. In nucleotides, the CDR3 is TGTGCCAGCAGCAGACAGCACTACGAGCAGTACTTC.

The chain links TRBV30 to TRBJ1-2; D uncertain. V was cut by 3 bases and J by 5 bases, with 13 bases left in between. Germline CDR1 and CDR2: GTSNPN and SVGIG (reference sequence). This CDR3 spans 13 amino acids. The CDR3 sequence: CAWSAGSLYGYTF. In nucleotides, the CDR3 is TGTGCCTGGAGCGCCGGTTCTCTGTATGGCTACACCTTC. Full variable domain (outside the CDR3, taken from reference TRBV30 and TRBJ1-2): SQTIHQWPATLVQPVGSPLSLECTVEGTSNPNLYWYRQAAGRGLQLLFYSVGIGQISSEVPQNLSASRPQDRQFILSSKKLLLSDSGFYLCAWSAGSLYGYTFGSGTRLTVV.

The CDR3 sequence is CASSTRQITDTQYF. The CDR3 bases are TGTGCCAGCAGCACCCGACAGATCACAGATACGCAGTATTTT. V gene TRBV7-9 combines with J gene TRBJ2-3, with TRBD1 as a possible D gene (5 bases). The CDR3 runs 14 residues. V shed 5 bases and J shed 2 bases, with 11 bases lying between them. Germline CDR1 and CDR2: SEHNR and FQNEAQ (reference sequence). Drawing the rest from reference TRBV7-9 and TRBJ2-3, the complete variable domain is DTGVSQNPRHKITKRGQNVTFRCDPISEHNRLYWYRQTLGQGPEFLTYFQNEAQLEKSRLLSDRFSAERPKGSFSTLEIQRTEQGDSAMYLCASSTRQITDTQYFGPGTRLTVL.

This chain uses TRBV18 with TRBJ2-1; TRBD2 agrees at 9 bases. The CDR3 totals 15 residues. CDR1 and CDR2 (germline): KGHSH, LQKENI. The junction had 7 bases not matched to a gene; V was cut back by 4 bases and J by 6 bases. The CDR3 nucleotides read TGTGCCAGCTCACGACCGGGACTAGCCGCCAATGAGCAGTTCTTC. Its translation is CASSRPGLAANEQFF.

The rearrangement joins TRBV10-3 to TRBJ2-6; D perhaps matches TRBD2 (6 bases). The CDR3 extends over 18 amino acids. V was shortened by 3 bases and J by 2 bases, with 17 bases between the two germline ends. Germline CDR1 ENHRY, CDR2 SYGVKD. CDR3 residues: CAISDPRGGRTGANVLTF. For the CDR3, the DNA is TGTGCCATCAGTGACCCTCGAGGAGGGAGGACTGGGGCCAACGTCCTGACTTTC.

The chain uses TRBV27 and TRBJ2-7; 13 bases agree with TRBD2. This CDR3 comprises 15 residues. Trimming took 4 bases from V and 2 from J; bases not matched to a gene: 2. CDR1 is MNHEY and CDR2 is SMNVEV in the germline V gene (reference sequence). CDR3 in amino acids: CASSSTSGGPYEQYF. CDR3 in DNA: TGTGCCAGCAGTTCGACTAGCGGGGGGCCCTACGAGCAGTACTTC.

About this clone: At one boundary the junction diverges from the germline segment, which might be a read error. DNA of the CDR3: TGTGCTAGCAGTTTACAGGGGGCGAACACCGGGGAGCTGTTTTTT. Translated, it gives CASSLQGANTGELFF. The chain employs TRBV7-7 and TRBJ2-2; 8 bases are shared with TRBD1. CDR1 and CDR2 (germline): SSHAT, FNYEAQ (reference sequence). This CDR3 has 15 amino acids.

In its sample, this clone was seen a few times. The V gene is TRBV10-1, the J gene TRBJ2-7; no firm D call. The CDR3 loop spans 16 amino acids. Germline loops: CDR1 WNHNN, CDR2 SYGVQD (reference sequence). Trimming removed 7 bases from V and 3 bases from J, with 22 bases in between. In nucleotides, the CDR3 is TGCGCCAGCATCAGAGTTTTTTCTTCTTTTATCTACGAGCAGTACTTC. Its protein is CASIRVFSSFIYEQYF.

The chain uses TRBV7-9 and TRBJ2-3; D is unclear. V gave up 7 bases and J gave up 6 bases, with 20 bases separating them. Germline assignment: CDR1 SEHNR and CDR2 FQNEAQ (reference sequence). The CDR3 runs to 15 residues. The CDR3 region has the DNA TGTGCCAGCACCCAACCCCCACCGTCGGCGGATACGCAGTATTTT. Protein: CASTQPPPSADTQYF.

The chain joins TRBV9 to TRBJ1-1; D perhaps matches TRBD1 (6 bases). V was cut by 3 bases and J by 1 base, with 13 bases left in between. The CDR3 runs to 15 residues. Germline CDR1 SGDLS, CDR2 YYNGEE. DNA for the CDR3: TGTGCCAGCAGCGCCCGGGACACGACGAACACTGAAGCTTTCTTT. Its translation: CASSARDTTNTEAFF.

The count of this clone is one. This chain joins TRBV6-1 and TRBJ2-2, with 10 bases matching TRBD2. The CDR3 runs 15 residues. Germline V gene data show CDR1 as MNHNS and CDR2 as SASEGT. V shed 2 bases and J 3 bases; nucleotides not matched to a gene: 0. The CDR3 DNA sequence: TGTGCCAGCAGTGAAACTAGCGGGGACACCGGGGAGCTGTTTTTT. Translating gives CASSETSGDTGELFF.

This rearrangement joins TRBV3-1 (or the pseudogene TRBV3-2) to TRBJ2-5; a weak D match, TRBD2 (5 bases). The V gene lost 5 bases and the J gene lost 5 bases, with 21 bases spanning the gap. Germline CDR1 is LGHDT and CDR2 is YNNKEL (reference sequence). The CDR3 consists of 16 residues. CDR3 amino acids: CASSAQRRSEGETQYF. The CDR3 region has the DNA TGTGCCAGCAGCGCCCAGCGACGGTCCGAGGGTGAGACCCAGTACTTC.

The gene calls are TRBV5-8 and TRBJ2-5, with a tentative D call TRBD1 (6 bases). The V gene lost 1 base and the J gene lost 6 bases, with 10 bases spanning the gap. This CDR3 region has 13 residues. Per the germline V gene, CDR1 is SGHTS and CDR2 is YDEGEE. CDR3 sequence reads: CASSLTGTQTQYF. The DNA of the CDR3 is TGTGCCAGCAGCTTGACAGGGACACAGACCCAGTACTTC. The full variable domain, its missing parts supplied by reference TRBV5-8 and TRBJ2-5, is EAGVTQSPTHLIKTRGQQATLRCSPISGHTSVYWYQQALGLGLQFLLWYDEGEERNRGNFPPRFSGRQFPNYSSELNVNALELEDSALYLCASSLTGTQTQYFGPGTRLLVL.

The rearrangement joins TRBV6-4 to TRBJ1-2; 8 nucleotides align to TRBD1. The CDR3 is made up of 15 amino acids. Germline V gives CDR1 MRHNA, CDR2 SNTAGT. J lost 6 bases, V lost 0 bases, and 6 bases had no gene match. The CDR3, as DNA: TGTGCCAGCAGTGACTCGATTGGGACAGGCGATGGCTACACCTTC. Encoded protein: CASSDSIGTGDGYTF.

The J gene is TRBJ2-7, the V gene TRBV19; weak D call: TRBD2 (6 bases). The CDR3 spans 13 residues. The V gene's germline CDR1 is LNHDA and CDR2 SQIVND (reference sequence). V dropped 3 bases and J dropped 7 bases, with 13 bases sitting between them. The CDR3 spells CASSIGGPGEQYF. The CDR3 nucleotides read TGTGCCAGTAGTATTGGAGGGCCGGGTGAGCAGTACTTC.